This TCR beta chain was found in a study of shared T cell receptors in the human thymus. Germline V lookup: CDR1 SNHLY, CDR2 FYNNEI. CDR3 length: 16 amino acids. The V and J ends lost 9 bases and 2 bases, in that order; junction bases with no gene match: 10. The assay was immunoSEQ multiplex PCR, and TCRdb's table has in-frame clones only and misses some. The sample has roughly 710,000 clones; approximately 85% are singletons. This clone has a single count. These same data were also listed under a study on human thymus T cells. That paper states: Resections from corrective heart surgery provided thymus tissue. In unrelated individuals, thymic repertoires overlapped highly, according to related research.

The sequence came from a girl less than two years old with a congenital heart defect. Sequenced sample: thymocytes. The chain is built from TRBV2 and TRBJ2-3; 11 bases agree with TRBD2. The CDR3 is CARRLTSGTSTDTQYF. CDR3 sequence (DNA): TGTGCCAGACGCCTGACTAGCGGGACCTCCACAGATACGCAGTATTTT.